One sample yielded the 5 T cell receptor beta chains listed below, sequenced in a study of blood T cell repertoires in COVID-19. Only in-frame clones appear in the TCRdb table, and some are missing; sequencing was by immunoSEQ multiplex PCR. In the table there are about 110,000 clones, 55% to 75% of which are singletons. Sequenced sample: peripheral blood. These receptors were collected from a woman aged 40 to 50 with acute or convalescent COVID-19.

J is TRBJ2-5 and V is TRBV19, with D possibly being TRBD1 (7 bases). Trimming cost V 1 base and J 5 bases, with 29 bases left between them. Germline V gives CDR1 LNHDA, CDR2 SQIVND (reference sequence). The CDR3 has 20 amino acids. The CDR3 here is CASSIGAGNRRGRFRETQYF. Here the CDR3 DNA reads TGTGCCAGTAGTATAGGGGCAGGGAATAGGAGGGGGCGGTTCCGGGAGACCCAGTACTTC.

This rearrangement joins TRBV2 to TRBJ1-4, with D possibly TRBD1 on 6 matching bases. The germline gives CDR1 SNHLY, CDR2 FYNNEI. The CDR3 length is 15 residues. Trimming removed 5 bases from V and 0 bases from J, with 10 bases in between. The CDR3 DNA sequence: TGTGCCAGCAGTACCCAGGGGTCAACTAATGAAAAACTGTTTTTT. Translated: CASSTQGSTNEKLFF.

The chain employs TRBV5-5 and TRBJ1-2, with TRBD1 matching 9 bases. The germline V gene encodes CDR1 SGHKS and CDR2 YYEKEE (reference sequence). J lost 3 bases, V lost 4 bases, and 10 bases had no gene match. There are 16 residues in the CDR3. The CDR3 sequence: CASSPNGDRAYYGYTF. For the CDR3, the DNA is TGTGCCAGCAGCCCCAACGGGGACAGGGCTTACTATGGCTACACCTTC.

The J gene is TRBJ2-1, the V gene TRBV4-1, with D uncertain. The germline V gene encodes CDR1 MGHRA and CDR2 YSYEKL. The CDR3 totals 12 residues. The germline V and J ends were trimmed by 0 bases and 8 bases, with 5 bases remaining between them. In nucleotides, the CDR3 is TGCGCCAGCAGCCAAGATAGCCATGAGCAGTTCTTC. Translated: CASSQDSHEQFF.

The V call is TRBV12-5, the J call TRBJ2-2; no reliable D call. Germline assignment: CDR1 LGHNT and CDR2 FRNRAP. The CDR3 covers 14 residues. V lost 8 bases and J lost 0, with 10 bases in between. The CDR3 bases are TGTGCTAGTAGGAGATACGCGAACACCGGGGAGCTGTTTTTT. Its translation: CASRRYANTGELFF.